Following are 32 T cell receptor beta chains from one sample sequenced in a study of regulatory T cells in long-lasting Graves disease. The time point denotes: persistent/refractory GD, antithyroid drugs over 5 years with positive TRAb. Construction of the TCR library relied on RNA isolated from PBMCs. Building of the TCR beta libraries involved iRepertoire HTBI primers and Arm-PCR of CDR3 regions. TCRdb fed the multiplex PCR reads into MiXCR, producing one record per CDR3 protein. The table records almost 350,000 distinct CDR3 sequences, around a fifth of them present only once. This material consisted of peripheral blood mononuclear cells (PBMCs), taken when the disease was refractory, from a patient treated with antithyroid drugs. These receptors came from a female donor with Graves disease.

V usage is TRBV18 and J usage is TRBJ1-1, with D perhaps matching TRBD1 (6 bases). This CDR3 is 14 amino acids long. The V end lost 3 bases, the J end lost 1 base, and 9 bases lay between the germline ends. Germline-derived CDR1 and CDR2 are KGHSH and LQKENI. CDR3 loop: CASSPQTGNTEAFF. DNA of the CDR3: TGTGCCAGCTCACCCCAGACAGGGAACACTGAAGCTTTCTTT.

This clonotype was counted ten times or more. The chain uses TRBV28 and TRBJ2-7; D tentatively fits TRBD1 or TRBD2 (5 bases each). The CDR3 consists of 13 residues. Germline V gene data show CDR1 as MDHEN and CDR2 as SYDVKM. V was clipped by 4 bases and J by 4 bases, with 11 bases between them. The CDR3 reads CASSSVGGYEQYF. The DNA for the CDR3 is TGTGCCAGCAGTTCGGTTGGGGGATACGAGCAGTACTTC.

This clonotype was seen ten or more times. For the CDR3, the DNA is TGTGCCATCCGAACCCGGGACAAGCAAGAGACCCAGTACTTC. This codes for CAIRTRDKQETQYF. The V and J genes are TRBV7-2 and TRBJ2-5, with a tentative D call TRBD1 (6 bases). V shed 10 bases and J shed 2 bases, with 17 bases lying between them. Germline CDR1 SGHTA, CDR2 FQGNSA. The CDR3 sequence is 14 residues long.

This clonotype has more than one count but fewer than ten. This chain joins TRBV20-1 and TRBJ1-5, with TRBD1 identical over 8 bases. The CDR3 loop spans 16 amino acids. In germline, CDR1 is DFQATT, CDR2 SNEGSKA (reference sequence). Trimming cost V 3 bases and J 2 bases; bases outside gene matches: 9. The CDR3 reads CSARPTGGTRNQPQHF. In DNA form, the CDR3 reads TGCAGTGCTAGGCCAACAGGGGGAACCCGCAATCAGCCCCAGCATTTT.

The table lists this clonotype with many counts. The chain uses TRBV28 and TRBJ2-7, with D perhaps assigned TRBD1 or TRBD2 (5 bases each). The CDR3 sequence is 17 residues long. Germline CDR1 reads MDHEN; CDR2 reads SYDVKM. V was shortened by 4 bases and J by 7 bases, with 26 bases between the two germline ends. The CDR3 is CASSYRFRVGVAGEQYF. The CDR3 region has the DNA TGTGCCAGCAGTTACCGTTTTCGGGTCGGGGTCGCAGGGGAGCAGTACTTC.

This clonotype was seen a few times. This rearrangement joins TRBV7-2 to TRBJ1-2; tentatively, D is TRBD1 (6 bases). Looked up from germline, CDR1 is SGHTA and CDR2 is FQGNSA. The ends were cut back, 1 base at V and 4 bases at J, with 10 bases in the middle. This CDR3 spans 14 amino acids. CDR3 in amino acids: CASSLGTQGYGYTF. The CDR3 region has the DNA TGTGCCAGCAGCTTAGGGACACAGGGCTATGGCTACACCTTC.

This clonotype was detected ten times or more. This sequence joins TRBV20-1 and TRBJ2-2, with a weak D call TRBD1 (6 bases). The CDR3 loop spans 17 amino acids. Trimming removed 5 bases at V and 4 bases at J, with 23 bases between. Per germline, CDR1 DFQATT and CDR2 SNEGSKA (reference sequence). The CDR3 is CSARPGHLQRGTGELFF. In DNA form, the CDR3 reads TGCAGTGCTCGTCCGGGACACCTCCAACGGGGCACCGGGGAGCTGTTTTTT.

This clonotype was picked up many times. The V call is TRBV9, the J call TRBJ2-7; possibly TRBD1 for D (5 bases). This CDR3 comprises 17 residues. The germline V gene encodes CDR1 SGDLS and CDR2 YYNGEE. The V and J ends lost 3 bases and 7 bases respectively, with 26 bases between them. This CDR3 is CASSDPGPSPIAGEQYF. The DNA for the CDR3 is TGTGCCAGCAGCGACCCCGGACCAAGCCCCATTGCAGGGGAGCAGTACTTC.

This clonotype was detected only once. A much larger clone lies one base from this, so it may be a read error. This rearrangement joins TRBV4-2 to TRBJ1-6; 7 nucleotides agree with TRBD1. The CDR3 is 16 residues long. Germline CDR1 LGHNA, CDR2 YNFKEQ. The CDR3 DNA reads TGTGCCAGCAGCCAAGACGATGCAGGGGGAGGTTCACCCCTCCGCTTT. Translation: CASSQDDAGGGSPLRF.

Comments on this clonotype: A much larger clone lies one base from this, so it may be a read error. The rearrangement links TRBV29-1 to TRBJ1-1, with 7 bases identical to TRBD1. This CDR3 comprises 17 residues. The V gene's germline CDR1 is SQVTM and CDR2 ANQGSEA. CDR3 sequence (DNA): TGCAGCGTTGCAGGGAGTACTACAGGGGCTATGAACATTGAAGCTTTCTTT. It specifies CSVAGSTTGAMNIEAFF.

V and J are TRBV20-1 and TRBJ1-6; D is uncertain. V lost 6 bases and J 9 bases, leaving 18 bases between the germline ends. Germline CDR1 and CDR2: DFQATT and SNEGSKA (reference sequence). CDR3 size: 14 residues. CDR3 amino acids: CSAPSGSTLSPLHF. The CDR3 nucleotides are TGCAGTGCCCCATCGGGCAGTACACTTTCACCCCTCCACTTT.

In its sample, this clonotype was seen many times. V is TRBV7-2 and J is TRBJ2-5; D not certain. CDR3 length: 13 residues. Germline V gene data show CDR1 as SGHTA and CDR2 as FQGNSA. V lost 2 bases, J lost 5 bases, and 9 bases lay in between. The CDR3 is CASSLYPPETQYF. The CDR3 DNA reads TGTGCCAGCAGCTTATACCCCCCGGAGACCCAGTACTTC.

The chain links TRBV9 to TRBJ1-1; possibly TRBD1 for D (5 bases). Germline loops: CDR1 SGDLS, CDR2 YYNGEE. Trimming pared 4 bases from V and 3 bases from J, leaving 13 bases between. The length of the CDR3 is 14 residues. CDR3 DNA: TGTGCCAGCAGCCCCCAAGAGGGGCACACTGAAGCTTTCTTT. Its translation is CASSPQEGHTEAFF.

The chain links TRBV6-1 to TRBJ2-5; 11 bases agree with TRBD1. The CDR3 length is 15 residues. Germline trimming cut 2 bases from V and 4 bases from J; bases unmatched to any gene: 3. Germline V gene lookup returns CDR1 MNHNS and CDR2 SASEGT. DNA of the CDR3: TGTGCCAGCAGTGAACCGGACAGGGGGCTAGAGACCCAGTACTTC. This translates into CASSEPDRGLETQYF.

This clonotype was found many times. The chain links TRBV20-1 to TRBJ2-7, with D possibly matching TRBD2 (6 bases). Germline CDR1 DFQATT, CDR2 SNEGSKA (reference sequence). CDR3 length: 15 residues. The germline V and J ends were trimmed by 3 bases and 3 bases, with 18 bases remaining between them. The CDR3 region is CSARLVSGPYYEQYF. The DNA for the CDR3 is TGCAGTGCTAGGCTGGTCAGCGGGCCTTACTACGAGCAGTACTTC.

This clonotype has more than one count but fewer than ten. Just one base apart from a much larger clone, this may be a read error. The V and J genes are TRBV6-2 or TRBV6-3 and TRBJ1-2; D perhaps matches TRBD1 (5 bases). The CDR3 sequence is 13 residues long. Per germline, CDR1 MNHEY and CDR2 SVGEGT. The CDR3 nucleotides are TGTACCAGCAGTTTCCCAGGGAACTATGGCTACACCTTC. This sequence encodes CTSSFPGNYGYTF.

This clonotype was picked up many times. The chain combines TRBV28 with TRBJ2-6; D gene uncertain. CDR3 length: 15 residues. Trimming stripped 6 bases from V and 1 base from J, with 10 bases between. Looked up from germline, CDR1 is MDHEN and CDR2 is SYDVKM. CDR3 sequence reads: CASSLVGSGANVLTF. The CDR3 DNA reads TGTGCCAGCAGCTTAGTGGGTTCTGGGGCCAACGTCCTGACTTTC.

The chain employs TRBV5-6 and TRBJ2-5; D perhaps matches TRBD2 (6 bases). CDR1 SGHDT and CDR2 YYEEEE come from the germline V gene. V lost 2 bases and J lost 1, with 24 bases in between. The CDR3 totals 19 residues. The CDR3 protein is CASSFRLARAGSLQETQYF. The CDR3 region has the DNA TGTGCCAGCAGCTTTCGTCTTGCGAGGGCGGGGAGCCTCCAAGAGACCCAGTACTTC.

This clonotype turned up a few times. V and J are TRBV7-2 and TRBJ2-7; D gene ambiguous. The germline V gene encodes CDR1 SGHTA and CDR2 FQGNSA. The CDR3 spans 14 residues. V was cut by 8 bases and J by 0 bases, with 14 bases left in between. CDR3 residues: CASSWNLASYEQYF. For the CDR3, the DNA is TGTGCCAGCTCCTGGAATTTGGCCTCCTACGAGCAGTACTTC. The entire variable domain, with the rest obtained from reference TRBV7-2 and TRBJ2-7, is as follows: GAGVSQSPSNKVTEKGKDVELRCDPISGHTALYWYRQSLGQGLEFLIYFQGNSAPDKSGLPSDRFSAERTGGSVSTLTIQRTQQEDSAVYLCASSWNLASYEQYFGPGTRLTVT.

This clonotype was seen ten or more times. This rearrangement joins TRBV28 to TRBJ2-6, with D possibly matching TRBD1 (5 bases). This CDR3 has 14 amino acids. V lost 5 bases and J 3 bases, leaving 8 bases between the germline ends. Germline V gene sequence: CDR1 MDHEN, CDR2 SYDVKM. The CDR3 sequence: CASSGAGGANVLTF. The CDR3 nucleotides are TGTGCCAGCAGTGGGGCAGGTGGGGCCAACGTCCTGACTTTC.

This clonotype was counted a few times. The V gene is TRBV9, the J gene TRBJ1-1, with 8 bases matching TRBD1. From germline, CDR1 is SGDLS and CDR2 YYNGEE. Unmatched junction bases numbered 4, after V lost 4 bases and J lost 5 bases. The CDR3 has 13 amino acids. The CDR3 DNA sequence: TGTGCCAGCAGCACAAGACAGGGGACTGAAGCTTTCTTT. This encodes CASSTRQGTEAFF.

This chain connects TRBV3-1 to TRBJ2-7; D is perhaps TRBD1 or TRBD2 (5 bases each). Trimming cost V 1 base and J 2 bases, with 18 bases left between them. This CDR3 contains 17 residues. Looked up from germline, CDR1 is LGHDT and CDR2 is YNNKEL (reference sequence). The CDR3 nucleotides are TGTGCCAGCAGCCAAGGACCTCGTTGGGACCGAGCCTACGAGCAGTACTTC. Translated, it gives CASSQGPRWDRAYEQYF.

This clonotype appeared many times. This sequence joins TRBV28 and TRBJ2-7; no reliable D call. The CDR3 runs to 18 residues. CDR1 MDHEN and CDR2 SYDVKM come from the germline V gene. Trimming took off 4 bases at V and 2 bases at J, with 24 bases between the two ends. Here the CDR3 reads CASSSSPTQIHWTYEQYF. CDR3 bases: TGTGCCAGCAGTTCTTCTCCGACCCAGATCCACTGGACCTACGAGCAGTACTTC.

This clonotype has only a few counts. The chain recombines TRBV6-5 with TRBJ1-2, with D perhaps matching TRBD1 (6 bases). Germline assignment: CDR1 MNHEY and CDR2 SVGAGI. The CDR3 contains 17 residues. The V end was cut by 0 bases, the J end by 7 bases, with 21 bases between. The CDR3 loop reads CASSYSKGWGALSGYTF. CDR3 DNA: TGTGCCAGCAGTTACTCGAAGGGATGGGGGGCGCTGTCTGGCTACACCTTC.

This clonotype has only a few counts. The rearrangement joins TRBV29-1 to TRBJ2-2; D gene uncertain. Germline-derived CDR1 and CDR2 are SQVTM and ANQGSEA. CDR3 length: 14 residues. The germline V and J ends were trimmed by 4 bases and 1 base, with 10 bases remaining between them. CDR3 coding DNA: TGCAGCGTTGGACGGTCCAAGAACACCGGGGAGCTGTTTTTT. It yields the protein CSVGRSKNTGELFF.

This clonotype was detected ten times or more. V is TRBV6-1 and J is TRBJ1-1, with D unresolved. V shed 8 bases and J shed 3 bases, with 16 bases lying between them. Germline lookup yields CDR1 MNHNS and CDR2 SASEGT. The CDR3 is 14 residues long. The DNA for the CDR3 is TGTGCCAGCTGGATTCCTCCGGGGTACACTGAAGCTTTCTTT. It yields the protein CASWIPPGYTEAFF.

The V and J genes are TRBV29-1 and TRBJ1-2; no clear D gene. Trimming removed 4 bases at V and 6 bases at J, with 12 bases between. This CDR3 has 12 residues. Germline V gene sequence: CDR1 SQVTM, CDR2 ANQGSEA. CDR3 sequence (DNA): TGCAGCGTTGGGACGACGGCCGATGGCTACACCTTC. This sequence encodes CSVGTTADGYTF.

The chain links TRBV28 to TRBJ2-3; tentatively, D is TRBD1 (6 bases). Trimming pared 2 bases from V and 0 bases from J, leaving 9 bases between. The CDR3 consists of 15 residues. CDR1 is MDHEN and CDR2 is SYDVKM in the germline V gene. CDR3 sequence reads: CASSLRDISTDTQYF. Written as DNA, the CDR3 is TGTGCCAGCAGTTTAAGGGACATTAGCACAGATACGCAGTATTTT.

The chain carries TRBV18 and TRBJ2-1; tentatively, D is TRBD2 (5 bases). From germline, CDR1 is KGHSH and CDR2 LQKENI. The CDR3 runs 15 residues. V lost 3 bases and J 0 bases, leaving 9 bases between the germline ends. The DNA of the CDR3 is TGTGCCAGCTCACCCTTTGGGAGCTCCTACAATGAGCAGTTCTTC. The encoded protein is CASSPFGSSYNEQFF. Full variable domain (remainder filled in from reference TRBV18 and TRBJ2-1): NAGVMQNPRHLVRRRGQEARLRCSPMKGHSHVYWYRQLPEEGLKFMVYLQKENIIDESGMPKERFSAEFPKEGPSILRIQQVVRGDSAAYFCASSPFGSSYNEQFFGPGTRLTVL.

This clonotype has ten or more counts. V gene TRBV13 combines with J gene TRBJ1-1; TRBD1 is a possible D gene (6 bases). Germline CDR1 is PRHDT and CDR2 is FYEKMQ (reference sequence). The V end lost 0 bases, the J end lost 0 bases, and 11 bases lay between the germline ends. This CDR3 spans 16 amino acids. In DNA form, the CDR3 reads TGTGCCAGCAGCTTAGGGGGGCAGGGGATGAACACTGAAGCTTTCTTT. Residues: CASSLGGQGMNTEAFF.

To note about this clonotype: A much larger clone lies one base from this, so it may be a read error. The chain recombines TRBV6-1 with TRBJ2-5; possible D gene TRBD1, 6 bases. The end of the DNA fits TRBJ2-1 better, so the J call may be wrong. Per germline, CDR1 MNHNS and CDR2 SASEGT. CDR3 length: 14 residues. In nucleotides, the CDR3 is TGTGCCAGCGGTCCGGGACACGCCTTCCATGAGCAGTTCTTC. Its translation: CASGPGHAFHEQFF.

The chain carries TRBV7-9 and TRBJ2-2, with D perhaps matching TRBD1 or TRBD2 (5 bases each). Germline V gene lookup returns CDR1 SEHNR and CDR2 FQNEAQ (reference sequence). V gave up 2 bases and J gave up 4 bases, with 11 bases separating them. The CDR3 runs 15 residues. The CDR3 reads CASSLRERGTGELFF. The CDR3 nucleotides are TGTGCCAGCAGCTTACGAGAGAGGGGCACCGGGGAGCTGTTTTTT.